Listed below are T cell receptor beta chains from one sample, sequenced in a study of CD8 T cells in ankylosing spondylitis. TCRdb called the 5' RACE reads again in MiXCR, with one record for every CDR3 protein. The table shows fewer than 550,000 distinct CDR3 sequences, with less than 6% occurring only once. Sequenced material: blood, either unsorted or a sorted T cell fraction (not recorded which). These receptors all come from a male donor with ankylosing spondylitis. Each CDR3 is given with its conserved first and last residue. The order of the fields is V gene, D gene, clone size, J gene, CDR3 protein, CDR3 DNA. The D gene is left open where the match is weak. Size is stated for part of the rows, as once, few or many counts, or as a class when the clone is expanded.

v_call: TRBV6-2/TRBV6-3; d_call: -; clone_size: few; j_call: TRBJ2-5; cdr3_aa: CASSVIGLPQETQYF; cdr3_nt: TGTGCCAGCAGCGTAATCGGACTACCCCAAGAGACCCAGTACTTC
v_call: TRBV5-1; d_call: -; clone_size: -; j_call: TRBJ2-1; cdr3_aa: CASSLGHGLNNEQFF; cdr3_nt: TGCGCCAGCAGCTTGGGTCACGGGTTGAATAATGAGCAGTTCTTC
v_call: TRBV3-1; d_call: TRBD1; clone_size: few; j_call: TRBJ1-1; cdr3_aa: CAFSPGWRDRVKFGTEAFF; cdr3_nt: TGTGCCTTCAGCCCGGGTTGGAGGGACAGGGTAAAATTTGGCACTGAAGCTTTCTTT
v_call: TRBV10-2; d_call: -; clone_size: many; j_call: TRBJ2-6; cdr3_aa: CASSQGGRKSGANVLTF; cdr3_nt: TGCGCCAGCAGCCAGGGGGGAAGGAAGTCTGGGGCCAACGTCCTGACTTTC
v_call: TRBV29-1; d_call: -; clone_size: -; j_call: TRBJ2-5; cdr3_aa: CSIRGRAWGETQYF; cdr3_nt: TGCAGTATCCGAGGCCGGGCTTGGGGGGAGACCCAGTACTTC
v_call: TRBV12-3/TRBV12-4; d_call: -; clone_size: many; j_call: TRBJ1-5; cdr3_aa: CASSLMGQPQHF; cdr3_nt: TGTGCCAGCAGTTTAATGGGCCAGCCCCAGCATTTT
v_call: TRBV5-5; d_call: TRBD2; clone_size: few; j_call: TRBJ2-3; cdr3_aa: CASSLTGGGADTQYF; cdr3_nt: TGTGCCAGCAGCTTAACGGGAGGAGGGGCAGATACGCAGTATTTT
v_call: TRBV4-3; d_call: -; clone_size: many; j_call: TRBJ2-7; cdr3_aa: CASSQDPNYSYEQYF; cdr3_nt: TGCGCCAGCAGCCAAGATCCCAACTACTCCTACGAGCAGTACTTC
v_call: TRBV2; d_call: TRBD1; clone_size: once; j_call: TRBJ1-1; cdr3_aa: CASEGQGGTEAFF; cdr3_nt: TGTGCCAGCGAAGGACAGGGAGGGACTGAAGCTTTCTTT
v_call: TRBV7-2; d_call: -; clone_size: -; j_call: TRBJ1-3; cdr3_aa: CASTHRGLRGNTIYF; cdr3_nt: TGTGCCAGCACCCACCGCGGGCTTCGTGGAAACACCATATATTTT
v_call: TRBV6-1; d_call: TRBD1; clone_size: many; j_call: TRBJ1-6; cdr3_aa: CASRSTGNNSPLHF; cdr3_nt: TGTGCCAGCAGGTCGACAGGGAATAATTCACCCCTCCACTTT
v_call: TRBV5-5; d_call: -; clone_size: few; j_call: TRBJ2-5; cdr3_aa: CASGSRGIQETQYF; cdr3_nt: TGTGCCAGCGGAAGCAGGGGCATCCAAGAGACCCAGTACTTC
v_call: TRBV20-1; d_call: -; clone_size: many; j_call: TRBJ2-1; cdr3_aa: CSASPRDHERYLLYNEQFF; cdr3_nt: TGCAGTGCTAGTCCCCGAGACCACGAACGTTACCTTCTCTACAATGAGCAGTTCTTC
v_call: TRBV4-3; d_call: -; clone_size: many; j_call: TRBJ2-2; cdr3_aa: CASSQVERPWGELFF; cdr3_nt: TGCGCCAGCAGCCAAGTGGAACGGCCTTGGGGGGAGCTGTTTTTT
v_call: TRBV27; d_call: TRBD1; clone_size: many; j_call: TRBJ2-1; cdr3_aa: CASSFNFRDRGRDEQFF; cdr3_nt: TGTGCCAGTAGTTTCAATTTCCGGGACAGGGGGCGGGATGAGCAGTTCTTC
v_call: TRBV6-1; d_call: -; clone_size: -; j_call: TRBJ2-7; cdr3_aa: CASTPGGMRSEQYF; cdr3_nt: TGTGCCAGCACCCCGGGCGGCATGAGGTCCGAGCAGTACTTC
v_call: TRBV18; d_call: -; clone_size: -; j_call: TRBJ1-5; cdr3_aa: CASSRQGITNQPQHF; cdr3_nt: TGTGCCAGCTCACGCCAGGGAATTACCAATCAGCCCCAGCATTTT
v_call: TRBV5-1; d_call: TRBD1; clone_size: many; j_call: TRBJ2-1; cdr3_aa: CASSWDRGYEQFF; cdr3_nt: TGCGCCAGCAGCTGGGACAGGGGCTATGAGCAGTTCTTC
v_call: TRBV28; d_call: -; clone_size: many; j_call: TRBJ2-1; cdr3_aa: CASSFTYNEQFF; cdr3_nt: TGTGCCAGCAGTTTTACCTACAATGAGCAGTTCTTC
v_call: TRBV5-1; d_call: -; clone_size: -; j_call: TRBJ1-1; cdr3_aa: CASSITPGQGVTEAFF; cdr3_nt: TGCGCCAGCAGCATCACTCCGGGACAAGGGGTAACTGAAGCTTTCTTT
v_call: TRBV9; d_call: -; clone_size: many; j_call: TRBJ1-1; cdr3_aa: CASSPLASNTEAFF; cdr3_nt: TGTGCCAGCAGCCCCCTAGCTTCGAACACTGAAGCTTTCTTT
v_call: TRBV10-3; d_call: -; clone_size: many; j_call: TRBJ2-1; cdr3_aa: CAISDPGFPMGEFMFF; cdr3_nt: TGTGCCATCAGTGATCCGGGGTTCCCAATGGGGGAGTTTATGTTCTTC
v_call: TRBV20-1; d_call: TRBD2; clone_size: many; j_call: TRBJ2-3; cdr3_aa: CSARDGAGTSGRVTQYF; cdr3_nt: TGCAGTGCTAGAGATGGAGCCGGGACTAGCGGGAGAGTAACGCAGTATTTT
v_call: TRBV18; d_call: -; clone_size: few; j_call: TRBJ2-3; cdr3_aa: CASSNQGGTSTDTQYF; cdr3_nt: TGTGCCAGCTCCAACCAAGGGGGTACTAGCACAGATACGCAGTATTTT
v_call: TRBV20-1; d_call: -; clone_size: many; j_call: TRBJ1-2; cdr3_aa: CSARDSNRAYGYTF; cdr3_nt: TGCAGTGCTAGAGATTCCAACAGGGCCTATGGCTACACCTTC
v_call: TRBV29-1; d_call: -; clone_size: many; j_call: TRBJ2-3; cdr3_aa: CSVAGLRGTDTQYF; cdr3_nt: TGCAGCGTTGCTGGCCTTCGGGGCACAGATACGCAGTATTTT
v_call: TRBV7-8; d_call: -; clone_size: few; j_call: TRBJ2-3; cdr3_aa: CASSWDPDTQYF; cdr3_nt: TGTGCCAGCAGCTGGGACCCAGATACGCAGTATTTT
v_call: TRBV5-4; d_call: TRBD2; clone_size: -; j_call: TRBJ2-1; cdr3_aa: CASSLVGSGRRNEQFF; cdr3_nt: TGTGCCAGCAGCTTGGTTGGTAGCGGGCGACGCAATGAGCAGTTCTTC